Shown below are 10 T cell receptor beta chains from a single sample sequenced in a study of CD8 T cells in ankylosing spondylitis. Each CDR3 protein gets one entry after TCRdb re-called the 5' RACE reads with MiXCR. Among about 27,000 distinct CDR3 sequences listed, over 6.5% were seen once. The material sequenced was blood. These TCRs come from a male donor with ankylosing spondylitis or in good health (not recorded which).

This clonotype was seen at least ten times. The rearrangement links TRBV7-2 to TRBJ2-5, with 10 positions matching TRBD1. After removal of 4 bases from V and 4 bases from J, the junction contained 6 bases not matched to a gene. Germline CDR1 reads SGHTA; CDR2 reads FQGNSA. This CDR3 is 15 amino acids long. The CDR3, as DNA: TGTGCCAGCAGCTCCCCCGGGACAGGGGCAGAGACCCAGTACTTC. Translating it yields CASSSPGTGAETQYF.

This clonotype was detected a few times. This rearrangement joins TRBV7-9 to TRBJ1-1; the D is unclear. The CDR3 loop spans 13 amino acids. V lost 3 bases and J lost 1, with 6 bases in between. Germline V gene data show CDR1 as SEHNR and CDR2 as FQNEAQ (reference sequence). The CDR3, as DNA: TGTGCCAGCAGCTTCAGCAGGAACACTGAAGCTTTCTTT. This translates into CASSFSRNTEAFF.

This clonotype was seen ten or more times. The gene calls are TRBV7-9 and TRBJ2-3; D remains ambiguous. Germline values: CDR1 SEHNR, CDR2 FQNEAQ (reference sequence). The V gene lost 8 bases and the J gene lost 4 bases, with 13 bases spanning the gap. The length of the CDR3 is 13 residues. CDR3 sequence: CASAQQLADTQYF. As DNA, the CDR3 is TGTGCCAGCGCCCAACAGCTGGCAGATACGCAGTATTTT.

In this sample, this clonotype is medium-sized. The DNA for the CDR3 is TGTGCCAGCAGTTCGGGGTTCTCTGGAAACACCATATATTTT. Translation gives CASSSGFSGNTIYF. The chain links TRBV6-2 or TRBV6-3 to TRBJ1-3; D is uncertain. CDR3 length: 14 residues. CDR1 and CDR2 (germline): MNHEY, SVGEGT. Trimming stripped 4 bases from V and 0 bases from J, with 7 bases between.

The V call is TRBV7-9, the J call TRBJ1-6; 7 bases match TRBD1. CDR1 and CDR2 from the germline V gene are SEHNR and FQNEAQ (reference sequence). The CDR3 covers 14 residues. V was pared by 5 bases and J by 7 bases, with 5 bases of the junction left unmatched. The CDR3 spells CASSPGQPNSPLHF. The CDR3 bases are TGTGCCAGCAGCCCGGGACAGCCAAATTCACCCCTCCACTTT.

This clonotype has a handful of counts. This chain links TRBV20-1 with TRBJ1-2; no firm D call. The CDR3 consists of 12 residues. V was trimmed by 8 bases and J by 4 bases, leaving 14 bases between them. Germline V CDR1 and CDR2: DFQATT, SNEGSKA (reference sequence). DNA of the CDR3: TGCAGTCATCAGAGGAGGCCCTATGGCTACACCTTC. Translated, it gives CSHQRRPYGYTF.

A few counts support this clonotype. The rearrangement uses TRBV7-2 and TRBJ1-1, with D uncertain. CDR1 and CDR2 from the germline V gene are SGHTA and FQGNSA. V shed 5 bases and J shed 7 bases, with 11 bases lying between them. The CDR3 extends over 12 amino acids. The DNA of the CDR3 is TGTGCCAGCAGCCTGGGCGTCGGTGAAGCTTTCTTT. Translation gives CASSLGVGEAFF.

The chain employs TRBV28 and TRBJ1-2; D gene unclear. This CDR3 region has 11 residues. Between the trimmed V and J ends, which lost 7 bases and 2 bases, there was a span of 5 bases. The germline gives CDR1 MDHEN, CDR2 SYDVKM. CDR3 DNA sequence: TGTGCCAGCATGGGCAACTATGGCTACACCTTC. Its protein is CASMGNYGYTF.

The rearrangement links TRBV30 to TRBJ2-2; D remains ambiguous. CDR1 is GTSNPN and CDR2 is SVGIG in the germline V gene (reference sequence). There are 15 residues in the CDR3. Deletions cut 2 bases from V and 4 bases from J, with 14 bases between. As DNA, the CDR3 is TGTGCCTGGAGTCCCCTCGATAGATCCACCGGGGAGCTGTTTTTT. Translation: CAWSPLDRSTGELFF.

This clonotype came up many times. The rearrangement joins TRBV7-2 to TRBJ2-2; possible D gene TRBD2, 6 bases. The germline V and J ends were trimmed by 6 bases and 5 bases, with 19 bases remaining between them. Germline CDR1 and CDR2: SGHTA and FQGNSA. The CDR3 contains 16 residues. This chain's CDR3 is CASRNPRGGGTGELFF. Here the CDR3 DNA reads TGTGCCAGCAGAAACCCCCGGGGTGGGGGGACCGGGGAGCTGTTTTTT.